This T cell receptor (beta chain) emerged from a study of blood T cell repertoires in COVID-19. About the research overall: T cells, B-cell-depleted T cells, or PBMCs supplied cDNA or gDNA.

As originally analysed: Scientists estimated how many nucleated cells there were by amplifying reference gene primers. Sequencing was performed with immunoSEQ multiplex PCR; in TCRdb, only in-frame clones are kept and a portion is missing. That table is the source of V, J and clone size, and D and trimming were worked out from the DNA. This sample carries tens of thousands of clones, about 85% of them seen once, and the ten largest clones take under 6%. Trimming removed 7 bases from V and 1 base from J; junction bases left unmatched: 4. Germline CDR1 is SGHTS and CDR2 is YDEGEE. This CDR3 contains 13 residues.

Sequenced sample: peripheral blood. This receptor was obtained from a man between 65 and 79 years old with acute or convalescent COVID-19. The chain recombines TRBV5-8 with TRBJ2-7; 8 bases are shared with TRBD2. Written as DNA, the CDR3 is TGTGCCAGCGGACGGGGGGGGTCCTACGAGCAGTACTTC. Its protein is CASGRGGSYEQYF. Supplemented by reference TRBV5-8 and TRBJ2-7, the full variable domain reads EAGVTQSPTHLIKTRGQQATLRCSPISGHTSVYWYQQALGLGLQFLLWYDEGEERNRGNFPPRFSGRQFPNYSSELNVNALELEDSALYLCASGRGGSYEQYFGPGTRLTVT.